This T cell receptor (beta chain) was obtained from a study of HIV-infected patients and healthy controls (dated by TCRdb to 2013 to 2016). Regarding the complete study: Whether deep TCR repertoire sequencing of small blood samples from HIV patients could capture immune perturbation and reconstitution was tested in the study.

Beyond this particular receptor, the publication reports: Unequal numbers of distinct sequences between patients and controls complicated comparisons, and size-matching overweighted rare events from HIV-infected data. MAIT cell alpha-chain CDR3s were found at high frequency in healthy controls but were severely depleted in HIV+ repertoires. Alpha-beta chain pairing was not determined in the samples. In size-matched repertoire data, the apparent post-therapy recovery of the Gini index in HIV-infected patients was not replicated. HIV-infected repertoires had significantly higher mean Gini indices than controls, possibly reflecting oligoclonality. Only sixteen HIV-infected individuals were processed, which the authors considered a major limit on how widely the findings apply. Compared with untreated HIV+ repertoires, healthy control repertoires had roughly threefold more distinct CDR3s and higher Shannon diversity. The study did not determine donor HLA types. The use of whole blood limited sequencing depth and precluded separation of the dynamics of distinct T-cell subpopulations. The study cohorts differed slightly in age and sex profile, but those differences did not account for the observed differences in diversity. Both the Jaccard index and the count of highly shared sequences showed that healthy controls shared more CDR3s between individuals than HIV+ patients did. Compared with controls, HIV-infected patients showed significantly different mean usage of eight alpha and eight beta V genes. During therapy, a significant decrease in frequency was seen for HIV-associated CDR3s, whereas no significant change was found for CMV-associated CDR3s, although most of them became more frequent.

This clonotype was seen many times. This receptor's antigen is unknown. No clone much larger than this one lies a single base away; base qualities are absent. Reverse transcription of approximately 460 ng RNA was performed with SuperScript III using primers directed against the alpha and beta constant regions. Separate libraries for the alpha and beta chains were generated through chain-specific third strand synthesis that incorporated multiplexing indices. In the protocol, all rearrangements within a chain were amplified with a single primer pair so that primer bias was avoided, and molecular barcodes were added to each cDNA molecule. Purified cDNA was joined by T4 RNA Ligase 1 to a 5' RACE adapter carrying a random hexamer and the SP2 sequencing primer site. Second strand synthesis was primed from the SP2 site with Phusion polymerase, using slow temperature ramps to favor optimal annealing. Joined together, two random hexamer sequences that had both been added before amplification formed the 12-nucleotide barcode of each molecule. An amplification PCR of 20 to 25 cycles with P5s and P7 primers came after a short first PCR that had added P5 and P7 adapter elements plus a second index. Libraries received roughly 28 PCR cycles in total, were quantified on a Qubit, sized on a Bioanalyzer, and diluted to about 4 nM. The normalized libraries were sequenced on an Illumina MiSeq using 2 x 250 paired-end kits. Into 9.5 to 10 ul Tris-Cl, the reverse transcription reactions were eluted following cleanup on MinElute columns. Adapter ligations ran for 23 hours at 16 degrees C and were afterwards cleaned with AMPure XP beads at a 1:1 ratio. The authors processed their data as follows. Demultiplexed FASTQ files were processed with a modified Decombinator by which V, J, insert and barcode information was output. Sequences that shared a barcode but differed from the dominant sequence were discarded as errors, and original cDNA molecules were estimated by counting barcodes clustered at Levenshtein distance 3. The R packages ineq, vegan, igraph and RCytoscape were used for downstream analyses, together with IMGT nomenclature and CDR3 definitions. V gene usage was calculated across distinct sequences, with every TCR tallied a single time to avoid skew from clonal expansion. Similarity networks connected unique CDR3 amino acid sequences within a donor whenever two sequences differed by a single Levenshtein edit. In the repertoires, a search was made for a compiled set of published HIV-specific CDR3s (roughly 83 alpha, 600 to 900 beta) and CMV-specific CDR3s (around 13 alpha, a few hundred beta). Random subsampling to size-matched repertoires showed patients' decreased diversity was not caused by their lower sequence numbers. The public sequencing data were trimmed at Q25 with fastp and processed into clonotypes with MiXCR by TCRdb, which kept only in-frame beta chains. A single entry per CDR3 protein holds the most common genes and DNA from its merged rows. The V and J calls were not made by the authors but by TCRdb's processing. The sample table holds 18,000 or so distinct CDR3 sequences, of which 12% were seen once. In total, the top ten clones hold around 10% of the sample.

Whole blood was used without cell fractionation, so all unsorted peripheral T cells were reflected in the repertoire. Ten uninfected healthy donors were sampled as controls, and about 40% of these ten donors were sampled twice approximately three months apart. For RNA extraction, roughly 2.3 ml of peripheral blood was drawn into Tempus tubes. Residual genomic DNA was removed with the TURBO-DNase kit and globin mRNA was depleted with GLOBINclear. Counted from cysteine to phenylalanine, this CDR3 has 15 amino acids. Left in the record is the CDR3 DNA by itself, 45 bases read in frame from the first base. The junction carries 14 bases between V and J, which are trimmed by 0 bases and 5 bases respectively.

The sample consisted of blood. The V and J segments used are TRBV12-3 or TRBV12-4 and TRBJ2-7; TRBD2 is a possible D gene, resting on 7 matching bases. This receptor was taken from an adult in good health. In nucleotide form, the sequence is TGTGCCAGCAGTTTAGCGCGGGGGCGCCGGGACGAGCAGTACTTC. The resulting protein is CASSLARGRRDEQYF.